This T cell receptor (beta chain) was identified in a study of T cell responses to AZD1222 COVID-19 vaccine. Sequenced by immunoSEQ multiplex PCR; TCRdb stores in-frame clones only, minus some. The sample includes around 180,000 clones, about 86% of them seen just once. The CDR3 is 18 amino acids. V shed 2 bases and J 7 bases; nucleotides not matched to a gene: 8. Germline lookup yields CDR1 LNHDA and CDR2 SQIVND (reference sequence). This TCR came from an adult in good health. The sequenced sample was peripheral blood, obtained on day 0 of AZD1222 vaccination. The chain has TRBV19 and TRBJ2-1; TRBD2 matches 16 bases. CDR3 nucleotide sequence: TGTGCCAGTAGTATACCTCCGGGACTAGCGGGGGGGCAAAATGAGCAGTTCTTC. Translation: CASSIPPGLAGGQNEQFF.